The sequence of this T cell receptor beta chain was determined in a study of blood T cell repertoires in COVID-19. As for the study in general: Researchers got acute and convalescent COVID-19 samples from the United States, Italy and Spain. T cells, B-cell-depleted T cells, or PBMCs provided the cDNA or gDNA that served as material.

Original processing notes: Reference gene primer amplification gave estimated nucleated cell counts. Measured with immunoSEQ multiplex PCR; TCRdb has only the in-frame clones, and not every one. The DNA was the basis for D and trimming; V, J and clone size are from that table. The table includes about 50,000 clones, less than 85% detected once. V was cut by 5 bases and J by 7 bases, with 17 bases left in between. The length of the CDR3 is 15 residues. Germline V CDR1 and CDR2: MGHDK, SYGVNS. The specimen was peripheral blood. V usage is TRBV25-1 and J usage is TRBJ2-2; D might be TRBD2 (6 bases). This TCR came from a man between 65 and 85 years old with active COVID-19. The CDR3 loop is CASSRGGTDDGELFF. The CDR3 nucleotides read TGTGCCAGCAGTCGTGGCGGGACGGACGACGGGGAGCTGTTTTTT.